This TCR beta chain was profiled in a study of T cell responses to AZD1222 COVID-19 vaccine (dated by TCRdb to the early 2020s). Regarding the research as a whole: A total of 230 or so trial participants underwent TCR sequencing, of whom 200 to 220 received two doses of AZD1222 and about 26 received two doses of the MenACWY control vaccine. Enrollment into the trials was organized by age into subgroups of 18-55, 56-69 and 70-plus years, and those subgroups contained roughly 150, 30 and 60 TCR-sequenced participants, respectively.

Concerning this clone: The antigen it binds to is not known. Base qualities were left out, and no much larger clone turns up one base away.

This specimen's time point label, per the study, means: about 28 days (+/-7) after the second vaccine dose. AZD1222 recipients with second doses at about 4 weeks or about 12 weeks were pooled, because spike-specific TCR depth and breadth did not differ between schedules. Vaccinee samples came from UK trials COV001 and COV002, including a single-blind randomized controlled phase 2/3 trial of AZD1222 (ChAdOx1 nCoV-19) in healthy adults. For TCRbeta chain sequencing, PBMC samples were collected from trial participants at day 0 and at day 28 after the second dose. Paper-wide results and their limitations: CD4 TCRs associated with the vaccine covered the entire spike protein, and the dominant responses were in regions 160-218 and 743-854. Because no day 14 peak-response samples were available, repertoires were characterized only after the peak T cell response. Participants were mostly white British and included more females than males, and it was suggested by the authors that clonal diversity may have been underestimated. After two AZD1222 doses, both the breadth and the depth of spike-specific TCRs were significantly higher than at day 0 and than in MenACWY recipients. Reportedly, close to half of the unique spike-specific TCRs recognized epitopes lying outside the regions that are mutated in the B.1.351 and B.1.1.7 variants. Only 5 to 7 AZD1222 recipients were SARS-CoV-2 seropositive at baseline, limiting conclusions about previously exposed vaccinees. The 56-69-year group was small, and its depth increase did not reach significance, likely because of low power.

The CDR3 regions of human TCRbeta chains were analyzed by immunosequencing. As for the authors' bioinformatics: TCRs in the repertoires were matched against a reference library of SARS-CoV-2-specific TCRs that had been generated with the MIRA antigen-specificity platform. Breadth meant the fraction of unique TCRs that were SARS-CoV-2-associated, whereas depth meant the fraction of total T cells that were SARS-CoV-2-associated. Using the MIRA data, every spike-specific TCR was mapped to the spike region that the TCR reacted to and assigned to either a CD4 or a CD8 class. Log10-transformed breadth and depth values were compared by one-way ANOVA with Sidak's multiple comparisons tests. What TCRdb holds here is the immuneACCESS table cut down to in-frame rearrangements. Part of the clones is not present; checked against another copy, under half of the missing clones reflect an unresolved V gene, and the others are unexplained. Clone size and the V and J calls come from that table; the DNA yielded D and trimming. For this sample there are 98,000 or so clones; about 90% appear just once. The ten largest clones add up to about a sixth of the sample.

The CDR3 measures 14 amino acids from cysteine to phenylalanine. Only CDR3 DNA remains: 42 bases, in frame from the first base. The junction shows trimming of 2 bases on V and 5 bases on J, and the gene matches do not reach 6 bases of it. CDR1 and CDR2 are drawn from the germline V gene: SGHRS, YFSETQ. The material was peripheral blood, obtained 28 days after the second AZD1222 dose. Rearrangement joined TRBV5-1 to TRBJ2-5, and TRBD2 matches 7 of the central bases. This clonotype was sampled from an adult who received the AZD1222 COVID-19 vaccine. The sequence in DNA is TGCGCCAGCAGCTTCAGCGGGACCGGGGAGACCCAGTACTTC. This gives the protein CASSFSGTGETQYF.